Presented here are 23 T cell receptor beta chains from one specimen sequenced in a study of post-analysis software for immune sequencing data. Points from the study as a whole: TRBV segments more frequent in patients than in controls numbered roughly 5 and included TRBV5-6, TRBV5-1 and TRBV20-1.

These receptors lack a known antigen. Incorporated into the TCR beta cDNA libraries were unique molecular identifiers, which served to reduce PCR and sequencing biases. TCRdb analysed the PCR reads with MiXCR anew, one entry per CDR3 protein. The sample gives approximately 360,000 distinct CDR3 sequences, 30% to 45% of which show up once; 13% is in the top ten. The sequencing input was blood. All receptors derive from a girl between 10 and 17 years old with multiple sclerosis.

V usage is TRBV7-9 and J usage is TRBJ1-1, with D possibly matching TRBD1 (5 bases). The CDR3 runs to 14 residues. Between the trimmed V and J ends, which lost 1 base and 7 bases, there was a span of 13 bases. Germline CDR1 reads SEHNR; CDR2 reads FQNEAQ (reference sequence). The CDR3 DNA is TGTGCCAGCAGCTTAGGTCGGTGGGGGGGTGAAGCTTTCTTT. Translated, it gives CASSLGRWGGEAFF. The whole variable domain, remainder taken from reference TRBV7-9 and TRBJ1-1, is DTGVSQNPRHKITKRGQNVTFRCDPISEHNRLYWYRQTLGQGPEFLTYFQNEAQLEKSRLLSDRFSAERPKGSFSTLEIQRTEQGDSAMYLCASSLGRWGGEAFFGQGTRLTVV.

The V and J genes are TRBV7-9 and TRBJ2-1; TRBD1 is a possible D gene (5 bases). Per germline, CDR1 SEHNR and CDR2 FQNEAQ (reference sequence). V gave up 2 bases and J gave up 5 bases, with 19 bases separating them. The CDR3 has 17 residues. In DNA, the CDR3 is TGTGCCAGCAGCTTAACAGTAGCCAGGACATCTAACAATGAGCAGTTCTTC. Translated, it gives CASSLTVARTSNNEQFF.

The CDR3 DNA is TGCAGTGCCAGACCGAGAGCGGGGGTAGAGTTCTTC. This sequence encodes CSARPRAGVEFF. This chain connects TRBV20-1 to TRBJ2-1, with 8 bases matching TRBD2. CDR1 is DFQATT and CDR2 is SNEGSKA in the germline V gene (reference sequence). This CDR3 spans 12 amino acids. Trimming removed 6 bases from V and 14 bases from J; junction bases left unmatched: 12.

The V and J genes are TRBV20-1 and TRBJ2-7; no definite D call. Germline assignment: CDR1 DFQATT and CDR2 SNEGSKA (reference sequence). The CDR3 spans 13 residues. V was shortened by 0 bases and J by 3 bases, with 9 bases between the two germline ends. The CDR3 coding sequence is TGCAGTGCTAGAGATGAGGCGGACTACGAGCAGTACTTC. It yields the protein CSARDEADYEQYF.

The V call is TRBV7-9, the J call TRBJ2-1; no reliable D call. This CDR3 is 12 amino acids long. The germline V gene has CDR1 SEHNR and CDR2 FQNEAQ (reference sequence). Between the trimmed V and J ends, which lost 5 bases and 7 bases, there was a span of 9 bases. CDR3 in amino acids: CASSDAVNEQFF. The CDR3 DNA sequence: TGTGCCAGCAGCGATGCAGTGAATGAGCAGTTCTTC.

This chain uses TRBV7-2 with TRBJ2-4; D ambiguous. The J call could be wrong; TRBJ2-5 is a better fit for the DNA end. CDR3 size: 13 residues. From germline, CDR1 is SGHTA and CDR2 FQGNSA. CDR3 residues: CASSTRALGTQYF. CDR3 in DNA: TGTGCCAGCAGCACACGAGCCCTAGGGACCCAGTACTTC.

This clonotype has more than one count but fewer than ten. V and J are TRBV28 and TRBJ2-5; D not certain. This CDR3 has 14 residues. Trimming left V 6 bases short and J 7 bases short, with 18 bases between. Germline V gene lookup returns CDR1 MDHEN and CDR2 SYDVKM. The CDR3 coding sequence is TGTGCCAGCAGACCCCACCCCGACCGAGGGACCCAGTACTTC. It translates to CASRPHPDRGTQYF.

This clonotype was seen more than once but under ten times. The genes are TRBV7-9 and TRBJ1-1; the D gene is possibly TRBD1 (6 bases). V gave up 2 bases and J gave up 5 bases, with 15 bases separating them. The CDR3 sequence is 15 residues long. Germline lookup yields CDR1 SEHNR and CDR2 FQNEAQ (reference sequence). DNA for the CDR3: TGTGCCAGCAGCTTAAGGGCGGGGGCTCGGACTGAAGCTTTCTTT. It yields the protein CASSLRAGARTEAFF.

This sequence joins TRBV7-9 and TRBJ2-7; a possible D gene is TRBD1 (5 bases). Trimming left V 3 bases short and J 3 bases short, with 9 bases between. Germline V gene lookup returns CDR1 SEHNR and CDR2 FQNEAQ (reference sequence). The length of the CDR3 is 13 residues. The CDR3 nucleotides are TGTGCCAGCAGCTTTGGACACGTCTACGAGCAGTACTTC. Translation gives CASSFGHVYEQYF.

This clonotype turned up a few times. V is TRBV20-1 and J is TRBJ2-5; D call uncertain. The CDR3 loop spans 12 amino acids. Trimming took off 3 bases at V and 2 bases at J, with 7 bases between the two ends. Per the germline V gene, CDR1 is DFQATT and CDR2 is SNEGSKA (reference sequence). DNA of the CDR3: TGCAGTGCTAGGCTTTCTCAAGAGACCCAGTACTTC. Residues: CSARLSQETQYF.

V and J are TRBV12-3 or TRBV12-4 and TRBJ2-7; TRBD1 matches 9 bases. The CDR3 has 15 residues. V was clipped by 3 bases and J by 6 bases; unmatched bases: 9. The CDR3 loop reads CASSFLGQGIGEQYF. For the CDR3, the DNA is TGTGCCAGCAGTTTCTTGGGACAGGGCATCGGCGAGCAGTACTTC.

The V and J genes are TRBV27 and TRBJ2-6, with D perhaps TRBD2 (5 bases). Germline V lookup: CDR1 MNHEY, CDR2 SMNVEV (reference sequence). The CDR3 covers 17 residues. Trimming removed 3 bases at V and 2 bases at J, with 14 bases between. The chain's CDR3 is CASSFYFGNTGANVLTF. CDR3 coding DNA: TGTGCCAGCAGTTTTTACTTCGGGAATACTGGGGCCAACGTCCTGACTTTC.

The J gene is TRBJ2-1, the V gene TRBV4-1; 9 nucleotides align to TRBD1. After removal of 2 bases from V and 10 bases from J, the junction contained 15 bases not matched to a gene. Germline CDR1 is MGHRA and CDR2 is YSYEKL. There are 17 residues in the CDR3. Here the CDR3 DNA reads TGCGCCAGCAGCCAAAAGAGCCGGGACAGGGCCCGAATAGAGCAGTTCTTC. This translates into CASSQKSRDRARIEQFF.

The rearrangement joins TRBV5-1 to TRBJ2-4, with TRBD1 matching 12 bases. CDR1 and CDR2 from the germline V gene are SGHRS and YFSETQ. The CDR3 runs 18 residues. J gave up 3 bases and V 3 bases, and 10 bases lay outside the gene matches. CDR3 protein: CASSSSGTGGQGKNIQYF. In nucleotides, the CDR3 is TGCGCCAGCAGCTCCTCCGGGACAGGGGGCCAGGGCAAAAACATTCAGTACTTC.

The chain links TRBV4-3 to TRBJ2-3; possible D gene TRBD2, 6 bases. Trimming removed 4 bases from V and 5 bases from J, with 19 bases in between. CDR1 and CDR2 from the germline V gene are LGHNA and YSLEER. The CDR3 totals 16 residues. The CDR3 sequence: CASSPDGTSVVDTQYF. For the CDR3, the DNA is TGCGCCAGCAGCCCGGACGGGACTTCCGTTGTAGATACGCAGTATTTT.

The V gene is TRBV24-1, the J gene TRBJ2-5; the D gene is possibly TRBD1 (6 bases). V gave up 3 bases and J gave up 1 base, with 17 bases separating them. There are 17 residues in the CDR3. Germline CDR1 and CDR2: KGHDR and SFDVKD. In DNA, the CDR3 is TGTGCCACCAGTGATCCCCGGGACATTTGGGGCCAAGAGACCCAGTACTTC. Its translation is CATSDPRDIWGQETQYF.

The chain combines TRBV4-1 with TRBJ1-2; no clear D gene. The V end was cut by 0 bases, the J end by 4 bases, with 9 bases between. Per the germline V gene, CDR1 is MGHRA and CDR2 is YSYEKL. There are 14 residues in the CDR3. CDR3 region: CASSQEEGGYGYTF. CDR3 in DNA: TGCGCCAGCAGCCAAGAAGAGGGAGGCTATGGCTACACCTTC.

V is TRBV6-1 and J is TRBJ2-2; D might be TRBD1 (5 bases). CDR1 is MNHNS, CDR2 SASEGT, per germline. Deletions cut 6 bases from V and 2 bases from J, with 22 bases between. The CDR3 runs to 18 residues. CDR3 loop: CASRHHLSRGLNTGELFF. DNA for the CDR3: TGTGCCAGCAGACACCACCTAAGTAGGGGATTAAACACCGGGGAGCTGTTTTTT.

The chain has TRBV20-1 and TRBJ2-7; no clear D gene. The CDR3 has 13 amino acids. Trimming shortened V by 3 bases and J by 3 bases, and 12 bases separated the two germline ends. Per germline, CDR1 DFQATT and CDR2 SNEGSKA (reference sequence). The CDR3 bases are TGCAGTGCTAGGAATGGGAATCGCTACGAGCAGTACTTC. It specifies CSARNGNRYEQYF.

This clonotype was detected once. The rearrangement links TRBV4-3 to TRBJ2-3, with D tentatively TRBD1 or TRBD2 (6 bases each). V lost 1 base to trimming and J lost 3 bases, with 11 bases between them. From germline, CDR1 is LGHNA and CDR2 YSLEER. This CDR3 comprises 15 residues. CDR3 amino acids: CASSQGWGATDTQYF. Written as DNA, the CDR3 is TGCGCCAGCAGCCAAGGTTGGGGGGCGACAGATACGCAGTATTTT.

V usage is TRBV6-5 and J usage is TRBJ2-7, with 13 bases fitting TRBD2. After removal of 4 bases from V and 3 bases from J, the junction contained 6 bases not matched to a gene. The CDR3 spans 16 residues. The germline CDR1 and CDR2 sequences are MNHEY and SVGAGI. The CDR3 here is CASSSGLAGAFYEQYF. The CDR3 DNA is TGTGCCAGCAGTTCCGGACTAGCGGGGGCGTTCTACGAGCAGTACTTC.

The J gene is TRBJ1-5, the V gene TRBV20-1; D remains ambiguous. The CDR3 spans 13 residues. V was trimmed by 2 bases and J by 4 bases, leaving 9 bases between them. Germline V gene lookup returns CDR1 DFQATT and CDR2 SNEGSKA (reference sequence). As DNA, the CDR3 is TGCAGTGCTAGACCCTCGACAAATCAGCCCCAGCATTTT. The encoded protein is CSARPSTNQPQHF.

This rearrangement joins TRBV6-5 to TRBJ1-6; D is unresolved. Deletions cut 0 bases from V and 15 bases from J, with 15 bases between. CDR1 and CDR2 from the germline V gene are MNHEY and SVGAGI. CDR3 length: 14 residues. CDR3 sequence: CASSYSIGTVDLHF. As DNA, the CDR3 is TGTGCCAGCAGTTACTCGATAGGCACAGTCGACCTCCACTTT.